Listed below are T cell receptor beta chains from one sample, sequenced in a study of T cell responses to AZD1222 COVID-19 vaccine. Produced via immunoSEQ multiplex PCR; TCRdb's table is partial and in-frame only. Among tens of thousands of clones listed, under 95% were seen once. The sample consisted of peripheral blood, taken on day 0 of AZD1222 vaccination. These receptors were taken from an adult in good health. Both conserved end residues are part of each CDR3. Each record gives: D gene, V gene, J gene, CDR3 protein. A D gene is named only where the DNA matches it firmly.

>NA|TRBV4-3|TRBJ1-6
CASRTGNSPLHF
>NA|TRBV29-1|TRBJ2-4
CSVAVATGGDIQYF
>TRBD1|TRBV5-6|TRBJ2-7
CASSSDRGHYEQYF
>NA|TRBV30|TRBJ2-7
CAWSIRQALSYEQYF
>NA|TRBV14|TRBJ2-5
CASSLGTSQETQYF
>TRBD1|TRBV7-6|TRBJ2-7
CASSRRTGGVYEQYF
>NA|TRBV28|TRBJ1-3
CASGPHSSGNTIYF
>NA|TRBV3-1/TRBV3-2|TRBJ2-7
CASSSAPSHQTTSEQYF
>NA|TRBV11-3|TRBJ1-4
CASSLVTGSGGEKLFF
>NA|TRBV7-9|TRBJ1-1
CASSLVRQGGAFF
>TRBD2|TRBV7-8|TRBJ2-1
CASSLPSGTSGSSSYNEQFF
>TRBD1|TRBV6-6|TRBJ1-1
CASKDREGVNTEAFF
>NA|TRBV30|TRBJ2-5
CAWRPPYFTPAETQYF
>NA|TRBV4-3|TRBJ1-4
CASSQELATNEKLFF
>NA|TRBV29-1|TRBJ2-3
CSVGGATGKGTDTQYF
>NA|TRBV3-1/TRBV3-2|TRBJ1-1
CASSPADLNTEAFF
>NA|TRBV4-1|TRBJ1-2
CASSQVPTGYGYTF
>NA|TRBV29-1|TRBJ2-1
CSVGSQGGYNEQFF
>NA|TRBV5-1|TRBJ1-5
CASCPDGDSNQPQHF
>TRBD1|TRBV2|TRBJ1-6
CASSLTGGPLHF
>NA|TRBV13|TRBJ1-1
CASSLVWSFEAFF
>TRBD2|TRBV7-9|TRBJ2-1
CASRSSGDEQFF
>NA|TRBV11-3|TRBJ1-6
CASSGGAYESSPLHF
>TRBD1|TRBV7-6|TRBJ1-4
CASSRTGVPNEKLFF
>NA|TRBV18|TRBJ1-1
CASSPLNTDNRAFF
>NA|TRBV7-2|TRBJ1-2
CASSLAGRLMRYTF
>NA|TRBV11-2|TRBJ2-2
CASSIYTGELFF
>TRBD1|TRBV30|TRBJ2-3
CAWSVGQVTDTQYF
>NA|TRBV19|TRBJ2-5
CASSSQPSSQETQYF
>NA|TRBV19|TRBJ1-2
CASSRVPGHGGYTF
>TRBD1|TRBV7-3|TRBJ2-1
CASSTTGSGQFF
>TRBD2|TRBV2|TRBJ2-1
CASSERTSPNEQFF
>NA|TRBV11-3|TRBJ1-4
CASSFSGTNEKLFF
>NA|TRBV9|TRBJ1-3
CASSGGNTIYF
>TRBD2|TRBV27|TRBJ2-7
CASSLGGENRPYEQYF
>NA|TRBV19|TRBJ1-1
CASSTGIYTEAFF
>TRBD1|TRBV5-1|TRBJ2-2
CASSLNGQGNTGELFF
>NA|TRBV4-2|TRBJ2-1
CASSLRFGDEQFF
>NA|TRBV7-8|TRBJ2-7
CASSLGLAGEQYF
>TRBD2|TRBV6-1|TRBJ2-2
CASSGPGTSVNTGELFF
>NA|TRBV7-5|TRBJ1-4
CARSSAEGAPLQRQGTNEKLFF
>NA|TRBV5-4|TRBJ2-3
CASSGDPPADTQYF
>NA|TRBV10-3|TRBJ1-5
CAISASYNQPQHF
>NA|TRBV2|TRBJ1-5
CASSRGEYSNQPQHF
>NA|TRBV27|TRBJ1-1
CATLPNRDGEAFF